Each of the 32 T cell receptor beta chains below was sequenced from the same sample in a study of PD-1 blockade in classical Hodgkin lymphoma. This table comes from immunoSEQ multiplex PCR, and its TCRdb copy is limited to in-frame clones, with some not included. The repertoire consists of some 4,000 clones, with 71% occurring once and the leading ten covering roughly 50%. Brentuximab vedotin exposure varied among the patients, all of whom had relapsed after autologous stem cell transplantation. This material consisted of peripheral blood mononuclear cells (PBMCs), taken at baseline. All receptors derive from a human donor with classical Hodgkin lymphoma.

This clone has just one count. V is TRBV5-6 and J is TRBJ2-7, with D possibly matching TRBD2 (5 bases). Germline CDR1 SGHDT, CDR2 YYEEEE. The germline V and J ends were trimmed by 0 bases and 0 bases, with 10 bases remaining between them. CDR3 length: 15 amino acids. The CDR3 loop is CASSLARVPSYEQYF. CDR3 nucleotide sequence: TGTGCCAGCAGCTTGGCGAGGGTGCCCTCCTACGAGCAGTACTTC.

The chain combines TRBV7-6 with TRBJ1-3; D uncertain. The germline V gene has CDR1 SGHVS and CDR2 FNYEAQ. The CDR3 is 19 residues long. V lost 5 bases to trimming and J lost 0 bases, with 23 bases between them. In nucleotides, the CDR3 is TGTGCCAGCAGCCGAAAGACACCCGACGGTTTTAGCTCTGGAAACACCATATATTTT. This codes for CASSRKTPDGFSSGNTIYF.

This clone was counted a single time. V gene TRBV28 combines with J gene TRBJ2-7; TRBD2 matches 7 bases. Germline lookup yields CDR1 MDHEN and CDR2 SYDVKM. The CDR3 is made up of 15 amino acids. V shed 5 bases and J 6 bases; nucleotides not matched to a gene: 13. CDR3 sequence (DNA): TGTGCCAGCAGTCACCTTGGGAGCGGGGACGGCGAGCAGTACTTC. This gives the protein CASSHLGSGDGEQYF.

The chain combines TRBV2 with TRBJ1-6; 12 bases are shared with TRBD1. This CDR3 is built from 16 residues. The junction had 7 bases not matched to a gene; V was cut back by 6 bases and J by 7 bases. Germline V lookup: CDR1 SNHLY, CDR2 FYNNEI. The CDR3 spells CASREPGQGANSPLHF. CDR3 DNA sequence: TGTGCCAGCAGAGAACCGGGACAGGGGGCGAATTCACCCCTCCACTTT.

This clone was counted only a few times. The chain combines TRBV13 with TRBJ2-1, with 12 bases matching TRBD2. V was clipped by 5 bases and J by 7 bases; unmatched bases: 6. Per germline, CDR1 PRHDT and CDR2 FYEKMQ (reference sequence). This CDR3 contains 15 residues. The CDR3 sequence is CASSASGRGGNEQFF. The CDR3 DNA sequence: TGTGCCAGCAGCGCTAGCGGGAGGGGAGGGAATGAGCAGTTCTTC.

V and J are TRBV29-1 and TRBJ2-2; 7 nucleotides align to TRBD1. The J segment lost 6 bases and the V segment lost 6 bases, leaving 4 bases of the junction unmatched. Germline V CDR1 and CDR2: SQVTM, ANQGSEA. CDR3 length: 12 amino acids. CDR3 region: CSVLQGAGELFF. The CDR3 nucleotides are TGCAGCGTGCTCCAGGGGGCCGGGGAGCTGTTTTTT.

The CDR3 bases are TGTGCCAGCAGCCAACAGGGGTGGGAGACCCAGTACTTC. Its protein product is CASSQQGWETQYF. The V and J genes are TRBV5-8 and TRBJ2-5, with TRBD1 identical over 7 bases. V lost 4 bases, J lost 5 bases, and 5 bases stayed unmatched. The germline V gene encodes CDR1 SGHTS and CDR2 YDEGEE. The CDR3 spans 13 residues. Looking up the rest from reference TRBV5-8 and TRBJ2-5 gives the full variable domain: EAGVTQSPTHLIKTRGQQATLRCSPISGHTSVYWYQQALGLGLQFLLWYDEGEERNRGNFPPRFSGRQFPNYSSELNVNALELEDSALYLCASSQQGWETQYFGPGTRLLVL.

The chain uses TRBV29-1 and TRBJ1-1; TRBD1 is a possible D gene (6 bases). V was cut by 5 bases and J by 11 bases, with 15 bases left in between. CDR3 length equals 11 residues. From germline, CDR1 is SQVTM and CDR2 ANQGSEA. The CDR3: CSVLSRGEAFF. CDR3 nucleotides: TGCAGCGTTCTGTCCAGGGGTGAGGCTTTCTTT.

CDR3: CSVEGDNYGYTF. The CDR3 DNA is TGCAGCGTTGAGGGAGATAACTATGGCTACACCTTC. The J gene is TRBJ1-2, the V gene TRBV29-1; D gene uncertain. The germline V gene has CDR1 SQVTM and CDR2 ANQGSEA. This CDR3 contains 12 residues. The V and J ends lost 3 bases and 1 base respectively, with 6 bases between them.

The rearrangement joins TRBV6-1 to TRBJ2-7; tentative D call: TRBD2 (5 bases). This CDR3 spans 14 amino acids. Germline CDR1 and CDR2: MNHNS and SASEGT. V gave up 2 bases and J gave up 2 bases, with 10 bases separating them. In nucleotides, the CDR3 is TGTGCCAGCAGTGAAACGGGATGGGCCTACGAGCAGTACTTC. It translates to CASSETGWAYEQYF.

This chain joins TRBV6-6 and TRBJ1-2; 9 nucleotides agree with TRBD1. This CDR3 region has 15 residues. Germline CDR1 MNHNY, CDR2 SVGAGI (reference sequence). The V segment lost 5 bases and the J segment 4 bases; nucleotides outside the gene matches: 8. CDR3 sequence reads: CASSDRGTGIYGYTF. CDR3 nucleotide sequence: TGTGCCAGCAGTGATCGCGGGACAGGGATCTATGGCTACACCTTC.

This sequence joins TRBV19 and TRBJ2-3; D possibly corresponds to TRBD1 (6 bases). The CDR3 runs to 16 residues. V lost 5 bases, J lost 5 bases, and 20 bases lay in between. Per the germline V gene, CDR1 is LNHDA and CDR2 is SQIVND (reference sequence). CDR3 bases: TGTGCCAGTAGTGGCCCCCCGGGACAATCTTTAGATACGCAGTATTTT. Translated, it gives CASSGPPGQSLDTQYF.

V gene TRBV27 combines with J gene TRBJ1-4; the D is unclear. Germline V lookup: CDR1 MNHEY, CDR2 SMNVEV (reference sequence). V was pared by 5 bases and J by 0 bases, with 16 bases between. The CDR3 totals 17 residues. The CDR3 DNA is TGTGCCAGCAGTCCACTCACTAAGGGAACAACTAATGAAAAACTGTTTTTT. Translation gives CASSPLTKGTTNEKLFF.

The rearrangement joins TRBV7-3 to TRBJ2-1; D gene ambiguous. The CDR3 is made up of 14 amino acids. Trimming took 0 bases from V and 7 from J, leaving 10 bases between them. Germline assignment: CDR1 SGHTA and CDR2 FQGTGA. The DNA of the CDR3 is TGTGCCAGCAGCTTAACTGGACGAGAGAATGAGCAGTTCTTC. Its protein product is CASSLTGRENEQFF.

The V gene is TRBV9, the J gene TRBJ2-2; D call uncertain. CDR1 is SGDLS and CDR2 is YYNGEE in the germline V gene. The CDR3 sequence is 15 residues long. V was clipped by 3 bases and J by 0 bases, with 9 bases between them. This CDR3 reads CASSERRSNTGELFF. CDR3 DNA sequence: TGTGCCAGCAGCGAGAGGAGATCGAACACCGGGGAGCTGTTTTTT.

The chain links TRBV7-2 to TRBJ1-3, with D possibly being TRBD1 (5 bases). Germline V gives CDR1 SGHTA, CDR2 FQGNSA. Trimming pared 4 bases from V and 1 base from J, leaving 5 bases between. This CDR3 spans 13 amino acids. The CDR3 DNA reads TGTGCCAGCAGCTCAGGGTCTGGAAACACCATATATTTT. This translates into CASSSGSGNTIYF.

V usage is TRBV9 and J usage is TRBJ2-1, with 7 bases fitting TRBD2. V lost 2 bases, J lost 4 bases, and 3 bases stayed unmatched. This CDR3 has 14 amino acids. CDR1 and CDR2 (germline): SGDLS, YYNGEE. CDR3 amino acids: CASSVGTIYNEQFF. As DNA, the CDR3 is TGTGCCAGCAGCGTCGGGACTATATACAATGAGCAGTTCTTC.

This chain connects TRBV19 to TRBJ1-5, with D possibly matching TRBD1 (6 bases). The CDR3 extends over 16 amino acids. The V and J ends lost 4 bases and 2 bases respectively, with 15 bases between them. CDR1 LNHDA and CDR2 SQIVND come from the germline V gene (reference sequence). CDR3 residues: CASSTYRAWGNQPQHF. The CDR3 bases are TGTGCCAGTAGTACGTACAGGGCTTGGGGCAATCAGCCCCAGCATTTT. The full variable domain, completed using reference TRBV19 and TRBJ1-5, is DGGITQSPKYLFRKEGQNVTLSCEQNLNHDAMYWYRQDPGQGLRLIYYSQIVNDFQKGDIAEGYSVSREKKESFPLTVTSAQKNPTAFYLCASSTYRAWGNQPQHFGDGTRLSIL.

The J gene is TRBJ1-1, the V gene TRBV11-3, with a tentative D call TRBD1 (5 bases). The CDR3 contains 15 residues. Deletions cut 2 bases from V and 1 base from J, with 11 bases between. CDR1 is SGHNT, CDR2 YENEEA, per germline. The CDR3 DNA is TGTGCCAGCAGCTTATTCGAGGGACCGAACACTGAAGCTTTCTTT. Translated: CASSLFEGPNTEAFF.

The chain joins TRBV1 to TRBJ2-7; TRBD2 is the table's D call and was not checked against the DNA. TRBV1 corresponds to a pseudogene. The CDR3 is 16 amino acids. DNA for the CDR3: TGCACCAGCAGCCATAACCCTAGCGGGAGGGCCAACGAGCAGTACTTC. This gives the protein CTSSHNPSGRANEQYF.

This clone was seen a few times. The chain joins TRBV2 to TRBJ2-1; 10 bases align to TRBD1. This CDR3 has 15 amino acids. The germline gives CDR1 SNHLY, CDR2 FYNNEI. The V gene end was trimmed by 3 bases and the J gene end by 5 bases; junction bases not matched to a gene: 4. The DNA of the CDR3 is TGTGCCAGCAGTGAGGACAGGGGGGCTAACAATGAGCAGTTCTTC. Translating gives CASSEDRGANNEQFF.

This clone was detected once. V gene TRBV28 combines with J gene TRBJ1-3; D gene uncertain. The germline CDR1 and CDR2 sequences are MDHEN and SYDVKM. Trimming stripped 1 base from V and 4 bases from J, with 8 bases between. The CDR3 contains 14 residues. CDR3 loop: CASSLSLLGNTIYF. CDR3 DNA sequence: TGTGCCAGCAGTTTATCTCTTTTGGGAAACACCATATATTTT.

This sequence joins TRBV19 and TRBJ2-6; no clear D gene. The CDR3 has 16 residues. V gave up 7 bases and J gave up 4 bases, with 17 bases separating them. Looked up from germline, CDR1 is LNHDA and CDR2 is SQIVND (reference sequence). CDR3 coding DNA: TGTGCCAGTAAATGGGCGGAATCTGGAGGGGCCAACGTCCTGACTTTC. The encoded protein is CASKWAESGGANVLTF. Drawing the rest from reference TRBV19 and TRBJ2-6, the complete variable domain is DGGITQSPKYLFRKEGQNVTLSCEQNLNHDAMYWYRQDPGQGLRLIYYSQIVNDFQKGDIAEGYSVSREKKESFPLTVTSAQKNPTAFYLCASKWAESGGANVLTFGAGSRLTVL.

The V call is TRBV11-3, the J call TRBJ2-6; D is unclear. Germline V gene sequence: CDR1 SGHNT, CDR2 YENEEA. The CDR3 sequence is 18 residues long. Trimming took 5 bases from V and 5 from J, leaving 22 bases between them. The CDR3 protein is CASSQCVSRQSRANVLTF. Here the CDR3 DNA reads TGTGCCAGCAGCCAGTGCGTATCTCGACAAAGTCGGGCCAACGTCCTGACTTTC.

Here the CDR3 reads CASSLAESGFREEQFF. The CDR3 nucleotides read TGCGCCAGCAGCTTGGCCGAAAGCGGGTTTAGAGAGGAGCAGTTCTTC. The chain recombines TRBV5-1 with TRBJ2-1; tentative D call: TRBD2 (6 bases). The length of the CDR3 is 16 residues. Between the trimmed V and J ends, which lost 0 bases and 10 bases, there was a span of 20 bases. Germline lookup yields CDR1 SGHRS and CDR2 YFSETQ.

This rearrangement joins TRBV18 to TRBJ2-1; 7 bases are a match to TRBD2. CDR3 length: 15 amino acids. With V trimmed by 6 bases and J by 5 bases, 10 bases remained unmatched. Germline V CDR1 and CDR2: KGHSH, LQKENI. CDR3 sequence (DNA): TGTGCCAGCTCTCCCACCCCTAGCGGAGACAATGAGCAGTTCTTC. Residues: CASSPTPSGDNEQFF. The whole variable domain, filled in from reference TRBV18 and TRBJ2-1, reads NAGVMQNPRHLVRRRGQEARLRCSPMKGHSHVYWYRQLPEEGLKFMVYLQKENIIDESGMPKERFSAEFPKEGPSILRIQQVVRGDSAAYFCASSPTPSGDNEQFFGPGTRLTVL.

The V gene is TRBV19, the J gene TRBJ2-1; 9 bases fit TRBD2. The V segment lost 1 base and the J segment 2 bases; nucleotides outside the gene matches: 6. CDR1 is LNHDA, CDR2 SQIVND, per germline (reference sequence). This CDR3 is built from 17 residues. The CDR3 here is CASSIGLAVPTYNEQFF. CDR3 sequence (DNA): TGTGCCAGTAGTATAGGACTAGCGGTTCCCACCTACAATGAGCAGTTCTTC. The full variable domain, completed using reference TRBV19 and TRBJ2-1, is DGGITQSPKYLFRKEGQNVTLSCEQNLNHDAMYWYRQDPGQGLRLIYYSQIVNDFQKGDIAEGYSVSREKKESFPLTVTSAQKNPTAFYLCASSIGLAVPTYNEQFFGPGTRLTVL.

With regard to this clone: A read error may produce the germline difference seen at one junction end. The genes are TRBV7-7 and TRBJ2-5; 9 nucleotides match TRBD2. CDR3 size: 17 residues. The germline CDR1 and CDR2 sequences are SSHAT and FNYEAQ (reference sequence). The CDR3: CASSLALIAGEKETQYF. The CDR3 bases are TGTGCTAGCAGCTTAGCGTTGATAGCGGGGGAAAAAGAGACCCAGTACTTC.

Only a few counts were recorded for this clone. The rearrangement links TRBV5-1 to TRBJ1-1; D gene unclear. V was shortened by 3 bases and J by 4 bases, with 16 bases between the two germline ends. This CDR3 comprises 15 residues. The germline CDR1 and CDR2 sequences are SGHRS and YFSETQ. The CDR3 bases are TGCGCCAGCAGCTCCTTACTGACGGGAGGCACTGAAGCTTTCTTT. This encodes CASSSLLTGGTEAFF.

With respect to this clone: This is likely an artifact of a read error, given a far larger clone one base away. V usage is TRBV5-1 and J usage is TRBJ1-2, with 7 bases matching TRBD1. The CDR3 is made up of 15 amino acids. Per the germline V gene, CDR1 is SGHRS and CDR2 is YFSETQ. V dropped 0 bases and J dropped 4; count of bases not matched to a gene: 6. CDR3 amino acids: CASSLGEGGAYGYTF. CDR3 nucleotide sequence: TGCGCCAGCAGCTTGGGGGAAGGGGGCGCCTATGGCTACACCTTC.

The CDR3 is CASSFRSRGNTGELFF. The CDR3 coding sequence is TGTGCCAGCAGCTTTAGATCCAGGGGCAACACCGGGGAGCTGTTTTTT. The rearrangement joins TRBV7-6 to TRBJ2-2; the D gene is possibly TRBD1 (6 bases). V was pared by 3 bases and J by 2 bases, with 13 bases between. Germline V gene data show CDR1 as SGHVS and CDR2 as FNYEAQ. The CDR3 consists of 16 residues.

This clone was seen a few times. The V call is TRBV7-2, the J call TRBJ2-3; 7 bases are shared with TRBD2. The CDR3 has 17 amino acids. V shed 1 base, J shed 4 bases, and the junction held 11 bases outside the gene matches. Germline CDR1 and CDR2: SGHTA and FQGNSA. This CDR3 reads CASSLGPGLKSADTQYF. The CDR3 DNA is TGTGCCAGCAGCTTAGGACCGGGACTAAAAAGCGCAGATACGCAGTATTTT.